The 10 T cell receptor beta chains presented below share a single source sample, sequenced in a study of regulatory T cells in long-lasting Graves disease. Sample time point: newly diagnosed GD, antithyroid drugs for less than 3 months. The authors made the TCR library using RNA they extracted from PBMCs. The TCR beta library used iRepertoire HTBI primers with Arm-PCR amplification of CDR3. MiXCR was run by TCRdb on the multiplex PCR reads, yielding one entry per CDR3 protein. The top ten clones hold roughly 18% of a sample with about 620,000 distinct CDR3 sequences, roughly 15% of them seen once. These data also formed part of another study, on T cells in Graves' hyperthyroidism and ophthalmopathy.

Sequenced material: peripheral blood mononuclear cells (PBMCs), taken at new diagnosis, from a patient treated with antithyroid drugs. These receptors were taken from a woman aged 25 to 39 with Graves disease.

This clonotype occurred a few times. The CDR3 region is CASSSTPGQPQHF. The CDR3 DNA reads TGTGCCAGCAGCTCAACCCCGGGTCAGCCCCAGCATTTT. The V gene is TRBV7-2, the J gene TRBJ1-5, with unresolved D. This CDR3 comprises 13 residues. Germline V CDR1 and CDR2: SGHTA, FQGNSA. Trimming shortened V by 4 bases and J by 6 bases, and 10 bases separated the two germline ends.

The sample holds a few counts of this clonotype. The V and J genes are TRBV14 and TRBJ2-1; TRBD2 agrees at 13 bases. Losses at the gene ends were 3 bases for V and 15 bases for J; bases not matched to a gene: 8. The CDR3 has 14 amino acids. Germline assignment: CDR1 SGHDN and CDR2 FVKESK. CDR3 protein: CASSHTPTSGRLFF. DNA of the CDR3: TGTGCCAGCAGCCATACCCCGACTAGCGGGAGGCTGTTCTTC.

This clonotype showed up many times. The CDR3, as DNA: TGTGCCAGCAGTGAAGGGGTGAACAGGGGATACGCTGAAGCTTTCTTT. It specifies CASSEGVNRGYAEAFF. V gene TRBV2 combines with J gene TRBJ1-1; 7 nucleotides line up with TRBD1. Trimming cost V 1 base and J 6 bases; bases outside gene matches: 11. CDR3 length: 16 residues. In germline, CDR1 is SNHLY, CDR2 FYNNEI.

This sequence joins TRBV27 and TRBJ1-4, with unresolved D. The CDR3 spans 16 residues. Trimming shortened V by 3 bases and J by 0 bases, and 11 bases separated the two germline ends. Germline lookup yields CDR1 MNHEY and CDR2 SMNVEV (reference sequence). The chain's CDR3 is CASSLREAATNEKLFF. In DNA form, the CDR3 reads TGTGCCAGCAGTTTGAGGGAAGCTGCAACTAATGAAAAACTGTTTTTT.

This clonotype was observed at least ten times. One junction end disagrees with the germline gene, perhaps due to a read error. The chain employs TRBV7-3 and TRBJ2-7, with a possible D match to TRBD2 (5 bases). This CDR3 contains 8 residues. CDR1 and CDR2 from the germline V gene are SGHTA and FQGTGA. This CDR3 reads CASPGLFF. CDR3 in DNA: TGTGCCAGCCCAGGACTCTTTTTC. The variable domain in full, with the rest retrieved from reference TRBV7-3 and TRBJ2-7, is GAGVSQTPSNKVTEKGKYVELRCDPISGHTALYWYRQSLGQGPEFLIYFQGTGAADDSGLPNDRFFAVRPEGSVSTLKIQRTERGDSAVYLCASPGLFFGPGTRLTVT.

V and J are TRBV20-1 and TRBJ2-1, with 8 positions matching TRBD2. V was clipped by 4 bases and J by 3 bases; unmatched bases: 5. This CDR3 spans 14 amino acids. Germline CDR1 DFQATT, CDR2 SNEGSKA (reference sequence). The CDR3: CSAKGGGIYNEQFF. For the CDR3, the DNA is TGCAGTGCTAAGGGCGGGGGGATCTACAATGAGCAGTTCTTC.

This clonotype was counted ten times or more. V and J are TRBV20-1 and TRBJ2-5; 13 nucleotides match TRBD2. This CDR3 spans 20 amino acids. J gave up 7 bases and V 6 bases, and 26 bases lay outside the gene matches. Germline assignment: CDR1 DFQATT and CDR2 SNEGSKA (reference sequence). CDR3 protein: CSATIPPTGLAGHPPRTQYF. Written as DNA, the CDR3 is TGCAGTGCCACAATCCCTCCCACGGGACTAGCGGGACACCCACCCAGGACCCAGTACTTC.

This clonotype was recorded at least ten times. This chain connects TRBV28 to TRBJ1-1, with D maybe TRBD1 (5 bases). CDR3 length equals 13 residues. The V gene's germline CDR1 is MDHEN and CDR2 SYDVKM. V was shortened by 6 bases and J by 3 bases, with 11 bases between the two germline ends. The CDR3 protein is CASSRRRDTEAFF. The CDR3 coding sequence is TGTGCCAGCAGCCGACGCAGGGACACTGAAGCTTTCTTT. Drawing the rest from reference TRBV28 and TRBJ1-1, the complete variable domain is DVKVTQSSRYLVKRTGEKVFLECVQDMDHENMFWYRQDPGLGLRLIYFSYDVKMKEKGDIPEGYSVSREKKERFSLILESASTNQTSMYLCASSRRRDTEAFFGQGTRLTVV.

This clonotype has at least ten counts. This sequence joins TRBV2 and TRBJ1-3; TRBD1 matches at 7 bases. This CDR3 has 19 amino acids. The J segment lost 1 base and the V segment lost 4 bases, leaving 16 bases of the junction unmatched. Germline CDR1 reads SNHLY; CDR2 reads FYNNEI. CDR3 sequence reads: CASSVYTGATRASGNTIYF. The CDR3 coding sequence is TGTGCCAGCAGTGTGTATACAGGGGCTACACGGGCTTCTGGAAACACCATATATTTT.

V usage is TRBV10-3 and J usage is TRBJ2-1; 8 bases are a match to TRBD2. The ends lost 2 bases at V and 9 bases at J; junction bases unmatched: 3. Germline CDR1 and CDR2: ENHRY and SYGVKD. The CDR3 is 13 amino acids. The CDR3 coding sequence is TGTGCCATCAGTGAGGGGACTAGTTTTGAGCAGTTCTTC. This encodes CAISEGTSFEQFF.